These 27 T cell receptor beta chains were sequenced from one sample in a study of cytomegalovirus exposure and HLA in healthy donors. The PCR used 60 Vbeta and 13 Jbeta primers. TCRdb's table, derived via immunoSEQ multiplex PCR, lists solely in-frame clones and lacks some. In the table there are some 150,000 clones, 55% to 75% of which are singletons. The sequenced sample was PBMCs. The receptors stem from a human donor in good health.

This chain connects TRBV6-6 to TRBJ2-5, with 11 bases identical to TRBD2. V lost 4 bases, J lost 0 bases, and 4 bases stayed unmatched. The CDR3 has 16 residues. The germline gives CDR1 MNHNY, CDR2 SVGAGI (reference sequence). This CDR3 is CASSSLAGGNQETQYF. As DNA, the CDR3 is TGTGCCAGCAGTTCCCTAGCGGGGGGAAACCAAGAGACCCAGTACTTC.

The chain carries TRBV7-2 and TRBJ2-5, with D unresolved. The J call may be faulty, since TRBJ2-7 better matches the DNA end. The CDR3 is 14 amino acids. The germline V gene encodes CDR1 SGHTA and CDR2 FQGNSA. CDR3 sequence reads: CASTPHQSSYEQYF. In DNA form, the CDR3 reads TGTGCCAGCACCCCCCATCAAAGCTCCTACGAGCAGTACTTC.

The rearrangement links TRBV5-8 to TRBJ1-1; D is undetermined. The CDR3 is made up of 17 amino acids. Trimming removed 0 bases at V and 0 bases at J, with 15 bases between. Germline V gene data show CDR1 as SGHTS and CDR2 as YDEGEE. The CDR3 spells CASSLVQTVNLNTEAFF. As DNA, the CDR3 is TGTGCCAGCAGCTTGGTTCAAACAGTGAACTTGAACACTGAAGCTTTCTTT.

There are a few counts of this clone. The chain joins TRBV18 to TRBJ2-7; D gene ambiguous. The germline CDR1 and CDR2 sequences are KGHSH and LQKENI. The CDR3 runs 12 residues. V was trimmed by 3 bases and J by 3 bases, leaving 6 bases between them. This chain's CDR3 is CASSPRNYEQYF. The CDR3 nucleotides are TGTGCCAGCTCACCGAGGAACTACGAGCAGTACTTC.

The chain joins TRBV19 to TRBJ1-1, with TRBD1 identical over 10 bases. CDR3 length equals 14 residues. V shed 7 bases and J 4 bases; nucleotides not matched to a gene: 6. CDR1 LNHDA and CDR2 SQIVND come from the germline V gene (reference sequence). As DNA, the CDR3 is TGTGCCAGTACCCAGGACAGGGGGGGCACTGAAGCTTTCTTT. Amino acid sequence: CASTQDRGGTEAFF.

This clone came up a few times. The rearrangement uses TRBV19 and TRBJ1-1, with 11 bases identical to TRBD1. CDR1 is LNHDA, CDR2 SQIVND, per germline (reference sequence). The CDR3 has 15 residues. J lost 1 base, V lost 8 bases, and 6 bases had no gene match. This CDR3 reads CASLRGTGGNTEAFF. The CDR3 DNA is TGTGCCAGTCTCCGGGGGACAGGGGGGAACACTGAAGCTTTCTTT.

V and J are TRBV7-9 and TRBJ2-3; D is undetermined. Trimming removed 3 bases at V and 5 bases at J, with 12 bases between. The CDR3 covers 14 residues. Germline V CDR1 and CDR2: SEHNR, FQNEAQ (reference sequence). CDR3 region: CASSFRPPGDTQYF. As DNA, the CDR3 is TGTGCCAGCAGCTTCCGTCCACCGGGAGATACGCAGTATTTT.

V is TRBV7-2 and J is TRBJ2-5; possibly TRBD1 for D (6 bases). The germline V gene encodes CDR1 SGHTA and CDR2 FQGNSA. CDR3 length: 15 amino acids. V was shortened by 3 bases and J by 2 bases, with 13 bases between the two germline ends. The CDR3 is CASSFAPGQQETQYF. CDR3 DNA: TGTGCCAGCAGCTTCGCCCCGGGACAACAAGAGACCCAGTACTTC.

The chain is built from TRBV6-4 and TRBJ2-1; D gene uncertain. CDR1 and CDR2 (germline): MRHNA, SNTAGT. V lost 5 bases and J 5 bases, leaving 7 bases between the germline ends. The CDR3 runs to 12 residues. CDR3 DNA sequence: TGTGCCAGCAGTAACCGGGACAATGAGCAGTTCTTC. As protein: CASSNRDNEQFF.

The CDR3 region has the DNA TGCGCCAGCAGCCAAGGCGACAGGGATAATGAAAAACTGTTTTTT. This translates into CASSQGDRDNEKLFF. The chain joins TRBV4-1 to TRBJ1-4, with 7 positions matching TRBD1. The ends lost 1 base at V and 4 bases at J; junction bases unmatched: 3. CDR3 length equals 15 residues. Germline-derived CDR1 and CDR2 are MGHRA and YSYEKL.

The V and J genes are TRBV2 and TRBJ2-2; D ambiguous. The CDR3 is made up of 14 amino acids. Germline V gene lookup returns CDR1 SNHLY and CDR2 FYNNEI. The V end lost 1 base, the J end lost 5 bases, and 8 bases lay between the germline ends. CDR3 sequence: CASSEELRTGELFF. In DNA form, the CDR3 reads TGTGCCAGCAGTGAAGAGCTTCGGACCGGGGAGCTGTTTTTT.

V is TRBV5-1 and J is TRBJ2-1; 11 bases match TRBD2. Trimming took 0 bases from V and 9 from J; bases not matched to a gene: 8. The CDR3 sequence is 16 residues long. The germline V gene encodes CDR1 SGHRS and CDR2 YFSETQ. CDR3: CASSLDLAGGPGEQFF. The CDR3 DNA reads TGCGCCAGCAGCTTGGACTTAGCGGGGGGGCCGGGTGAGCAGTTCTTC.

The V call is TRBV19, the J call TRBJ2-5, with 10 positions matching TRBD2. The CDR3 length is 16 residues. CDR1 is LNHDA, CDR2 SQIVND, per germline (reference sequence). Unmatched junction bases numbered 8, after V lost 5 bases and J lost 2 bases. This chain's CDR3 is CASSSPGSGGQETQYF. In DNA, the CDR3 is TGTGCCAGTAGTTCCCCAGGTAGCGGGGGGCAAGAGACCCAGTACTTC.

This chain uses TRBV7-9 with TRBJ1-1; 7 bases align to TRBD1. Germline CDR1 and CDR2: SEHNR and FQNEAQ (reference sequence). V shed 2 bases, J shed 11 bases, and the junction held 5 bases outside the gene matches. The CDR3 has 12 residues. In DNA, the CDR3 is TGTGCCAGCAGCTTAACAGACAGGGTTGCTTTCTTT. Amino acid sequence: CASSLTDRVAFF.

The rearrangement uses TRBV9 and TRBJ2-5, with 7 bases identical to TRBD1. Trimming removed 4 bases from V and 2 bases from J; junction bases left unmatched: 14. Germline lookup yields CDR1 SGDLS and CDR2 YYNGEE. This CDR3 contains 17 residues. For the CDR3, the DNA is TGTGCCAGCAGCCCCCAAAGGACAGGCCCGACACAAGAGACCCAGTACTTC. Translating gives CASSPQRTGPTQETQYF.

This clone occurred many times. The chain couples TRBV19 to TRBJ2-7, with TRBD2 matching over 8 bases. Germline CDR1 LNHDA, CDR2 SQIVND (reference sequence). The J segment lost 5 bases and the V segment lost 6 bases, leaving 15 bases of the junction unmatched. CDR3 length: 16 residues. As DNA, the CDR3 is TGTGCCAGTAGCCTAGACGGGGGGGCCGAATTCAACGAGCAGTACTTC. Translation gives CASSLDGGAEFNEQYF.

This clone was counted once. Here the CDR3 DNA reads TGTGCCAGCAGTTATGGGAGGCGACAGCCCCAGCATTTT. Protein sequence: CASSYGRRQPQHF. The chain couples TRBV6-5 to TRBJ1-5; D unresolved. CDR3 size: 13 residues. CDR1 and CDR2 from the germline V gene are MNHEY and SVGAGI. V gave up 3 bases and J gave up 7 bases, with 10 bases separating them.

The chain links TRBV10-1 to TRBJ2-2; 11 nucleotides align to TRBD1. The germline gives CDR1 WNHNN, CDR2 SYGVQD (reference sequence). This CDR3 region has 14 residues. The junction had 2 bases not matched to a gene; V was cut back by 5 bases and J by 6 bases. The CDR3 loop reads CASSTGQGAGELFF. CDR3 nucleotide sequence: TGCGCCAGCAGTACGGGACAGGGGGCCGGGGAGCTGTTTTTT.

The chain has TRBV11-3 and TRBJ2-2; D ambiguous. Trimming shortened V by 5 bases and J by 6 bases, and 13 bases separated the two germline ends. There are 14 residues in the CDR3. The V gene's germline CDR1 is SGHNT and CDR2 YENEEA. The CDR3 loop reads CASSLMRGPGELFF. The DNA of the CDR3 is TGTGCCAGCAGCCTAATGAGAGGCCCCGGGGAGCTGTTTTTT.

The genes are TRBV5-1 and TRBJ2-7; maybe TRBD1 (6 bases). Trimming stripped 3 bases from V and 4 bases from J, with 20 bases between. Germline CDR1 and CDR2: SGHRS and YFSETQ. The CDR3 has 16 residues. DNA for the CDR3: TGCGCCAGCAGCTCAATAGTTGGGGGCCAAGAATACGAGCAGTACTTC. Amino acid sequence: CASSSIVGGQEYEQYF.

This sequence joins TRBV2 and TRBJ2-5; 8 nucleotides match TRBD1. Germline V CDR1 and CDR2: SNHLY, FYNNEI. CDR3 size: 14 residues. V gave up 6 bases and J gave up 0 bases; unmatched junction bases: 3. CDR3: CASRGDRNQETQYF. The DNA of the CDR3 is TGTGCCAGCAGGGGGGACAGGAACCAAGAGACCCAGTACTTC. The full variable domain, completed using reference TRBV2 and TRBJ2-5, is EPEVTQTPSHQVTQMGQEVILRCVPISNHLYFYWYRQILGQKVEFLVSFYNNEISEKSEIFDDQFSVERPDGSNFTLKIRSTKLEDSAMYFCASRGDRNQETQYFGPGTRLLVL.

This chain joins TRBV7-8 and TRBJ1-2; 7 bases are a match to TRBD1. This CDR3 has 15 amino acids. Trimming cost V 5 bases and J 2 bases; bases outside gene matches: 8. Germline lookup yields CDR1 SGHVS and CDR2 FQNEAQ. CDR3 in amino acids: CASSTHRGRNYGYTF. The CDR3 DNA is TGTGCCAGCAGCACGCACAGGGGCAGGAACTATGGCTACACCTTC.

The chain carries TRBV2 and TRBJ1-1; no reliable D call. CDR1 SNHLY and CDR2 FYNNEI come from the germline V gene. The CDR3 is 13 amino acids. Trimming took off 3 bases at V and 3 bases at J, with 8 bases between the two ends. This CDR3 reads CASSDWRDTEAFF. In DNA, the CDR3 is TGTGCCAGCAGTGACTGGCGGGACACTGAAGCTTTCTTT.

As DNA, the CDR3 is TGTGCCAGCAGTTACTGGCGGACAGGGGTGTACGAGCAGTACTTC. It is translated as CASSYWRTGVYEQYF. The rearrangement joins TRBV6-6 to TRBJ2-7, with 9 bases identical to TRBD1. The ends lost 1 base at V and 4 bases at J; junction bases unmatched: 5. The germline V gene encodes CDR1 MNHNY and CDR2 SVGAGI (reference sequence). The CDR3 is made up of 15 amino acids.

V and J are TRBV6-1 and TRBJ2-7; 10 bases align to TRBD1. Trimming took 11 bases from V and 6 from J; bases not matched to a gene: 10. The CDR3 extends over 13 amino acids. Germline V CDR1 and CDR2: MNHNS, SASEGT. As DNA, the CDR3 is TGTGCCGGGGGACAGGGGAGGGGTCGCGAGCAGTACTTC. Amino acids: CAGGQGRGREQYF.

The chain recombines TRBV2 with TRBJ2-7; tentatively, D is TRBD1 (5 bases). V shed 6 bases and J shed 4 bases, with 10 bases lying between them. Germline lookup yields CDR1 SNHLY and CDR2 FYNNEI. This CDR3 comprises 12 residues. CDR3 amino acids: CASRPDSYEQYF. The CDR3 nucleotides read TGTGCCAGCAGACCAGACAGTTACGAGCAGTACTTC.

This clone was observed a few times. V gene TRBV7-2 combines with J gene TRBJ1-6; TRBD1 might be the D (5 bases). CDR1 is SGHTA, CDR2 FQGNSA, per germline. V dropped 2 bases and J dropped 3 bases, with 14 bases sitting between them. The CDR3 is 17 residues long. The CDR3 region has the DNA TGTGCCAGCAGCTTAAGCACAGGACCCCGCTATAATTCACCCCTCCACTTT. Amino acid sequence: CASSLSTGPRYNSPLHF.